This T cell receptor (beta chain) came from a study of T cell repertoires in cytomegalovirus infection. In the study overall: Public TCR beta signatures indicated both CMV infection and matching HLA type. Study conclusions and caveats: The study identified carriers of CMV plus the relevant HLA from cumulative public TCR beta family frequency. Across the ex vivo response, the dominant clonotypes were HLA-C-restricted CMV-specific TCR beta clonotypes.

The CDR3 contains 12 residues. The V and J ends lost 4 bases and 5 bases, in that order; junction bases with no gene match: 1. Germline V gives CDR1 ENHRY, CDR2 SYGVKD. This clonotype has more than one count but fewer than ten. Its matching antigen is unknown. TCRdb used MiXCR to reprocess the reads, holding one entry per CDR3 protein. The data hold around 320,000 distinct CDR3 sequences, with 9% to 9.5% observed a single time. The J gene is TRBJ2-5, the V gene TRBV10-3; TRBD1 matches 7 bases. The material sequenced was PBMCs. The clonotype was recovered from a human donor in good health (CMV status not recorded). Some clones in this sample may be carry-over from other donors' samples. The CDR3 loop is CAISGQGETQYF. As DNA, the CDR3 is TGTGCCATCAGTGGACAGGGTGAGACCCAGTACTTC.